This TCR beta chain came from a study of control samples from healthy donors and cancer patients. Sequencing was performed with immunoSEQ multiplex PCR; in TCRdb, only in-frame clones are kept and a portion is missing. The repertoire has approximately 170,000 clones, 91% of them found once; the top ten carry approximately 1.5%. Comment on this clone: The sample has other DNA sequences that encode this CDR3 too.

Between the trimmed V and J ends, which lost 2 bases and 5 bases, there was a span of 6 bases. The CDR3 extends over 12 amino acids. Sample: blood. The source is a woman in her 30s in good health. This sequence joins TRBV12-3 or TRBV12-4 and TRBJ1-1; possibly TRBD1 for D (6 bases). The CDR3 region is CASSLTGTEAFF. The CDR3 coding sequence is TGTGCCAGCAGTTTAACAGGGACTGAAGCTTTCTTT.